Sequencing of this T cell receptor beta chain was carried out in a study of T cell responses to AZD1222 COVID-19 vaccine. Turning to the study itself: The analysis combined second doses at about 4 or about 12 weeks.

Here immunoSEQ multiplex PCR was the method, and the copy in TCRdb shows in-frame clones only, minus some. The sample carries under 150,000 clones, about 92% recorded once. The germline V gene encodes CDR1 SGHNT and CDR2 YENEEA. There are 14 residues in the CDR3. The ends lost 8 bases at V and 5 bases at J; junction bases unmatched: 9. The receptor comes from an adult in good health. The source material was peripheral blood, sampled on day 0 of AZD1222 vaccination. This rearrangement joins TRBV11-3 to TRBJ2-7; 10 nucleotides agree with TRBD1. The DNA of the CDR3 is TGTGCCAGCCAACCGGGACAGGGGAGCCACGAGCAGTACTTC. This sequence encodes CASQPGQGSHEQYF.